What follows are 13 T cell receptor beta chains derived from one specimen sequenced in a study of cytomegalovirus exposure and HLA in healthy donors. Here immunoSEQ multiplex PCR was the method, and the copy in TCRdb shows in-frame clones only, minus some. The data contain about 110,000 clones, about nine tenths of them seen just once; the ten biggest clones take up more than 2%. The sequencing sample was made of PBMCs. The receptors were sampled from a woman aged 18 to 35 in good health and CMV-seronegative.

V is TRBV29-1 and J is TRBJ1-1, with 11 bases identical to TRBD1. The CDR3 runs to 12 residues. Trimming cost V 7 bases and J 10 bases; bases outside gene matches: 8. Per the germline V gene, CDR1 is SQVTM and CDR2 is ANQGSEA. CDR3 DNA sequence: TGCAGCGGGACAGGGGGCGACGGTGTAGCTTTCTTT. The encoded protein is CSGTGGDGVAFF.

V usage is TRBV18 and J usage is TRBJ2-1; D might be TRBD1 (6 bases). V gave up 2 bases and J gave up 9 bases, with 14 bases separating them. CDR3 size: 14 residues. The germline V gene encodes CDR1 KGHSH and CDR2 LQKENI. CDR3 sequence reads: CASSPGQRWGEQFF. Written as DNA, the CDR3 is TGTGCCAGCTCACCAGGACAGAGATGGGGTGAGCAGTTCTTC.

The rearrangement uses TRBV19 and TRBJ1-2, with D tentatively TRBD1 (5 bases). The CDR3 covers 13 residues. CDR1 and CDR2 (germline): LNHDA, SQIVND (reference sequence). Trimming cost V 0 bases and J 13 bases, with 15 bases left between them. The chain's CDR3 is CASSIDTREVFTF. The CDR3 DNA reads TGTGCCAGTAGTATAGATACCAGGGAGGTCTTCACCTTC. Using reference TRBV19 and TRBJ1-2 for the parts outside the CDR3, the full variable domain is DGGITQSPKYLFRKEGQNVTLSCEQNLNHDAMYWYRQDPGQGLRLIYYSQIVNDFQKGDIAEGYSVSREKKESFPLTVTSAQKNPTAFYLCASSIDTREVFTFGSGTRLTVV.

The rearrangement joins TRBV19 to TRBJ2-5, with 10 positions matching TRBD2. CDR3 length: 13 amino acids. Germline assignment: CDR1 LNHDA and CDR2 SQIVND (reference sequence). Trimming took 9 bases from V and 4 from J; bases not matched to a gene: 5. CDR3 DNA sequence: TGTGCCAGCCAACTAGCGGGGTTAGAGACCCAGTACTTC. Translation: CASQLAGLETQYF.

The V call is TRBV4-2, the J call TRBJ2-1; D is ambiguous. The V gene lost 0 bases and the J gene lost 12 bases, with 24 bases spanning the gap. The CDR3 is 17 amino acids. Germline values: CDR1 LGHNA, CDR2 YNFKEQ. CDR3 region: CASSQDPTPNFRWAQFF. The CDR3 nucleotides read TGTGCCAGCAGCCAAGATCCCACACCTAATTTCCGTTGGGCGCAGTTCTTC.

This chain links TRBV13 with TRBJ1-2, with 7 bases lining up with TRBD1. The CDR3 covers 14 residues. The ends lost 0 bases at V and 8 bases at J; junction bases unmatched: 6. Germline V lookup: CDR1 PRHDT, CDR2 FYEKMQ (reference sequence). The CDR3: CASSLGRTTGGYTF. The CDR3 nucleotides read TGTGCCAGCAGCTTAGGCCGTACGACAGGGGGCTACACCTTC. Using reference TRBV13 and TRBJ1-2 for the parts outside the CDR3, the full variable domain is AAGVIQSPRHLIKEKRETATLKCYPIPRHDTVYWYQQGPGQDPQFLISFYEKMQSDKGSIPDRFSAQQFSDYHSELNMSSLELGDSALYFCASSLGRTTGGYTFGSGTRLTVV.

This chain uses TRBV28 with TRBJ1-2; possible D gene TRBD1, 5 bases. The CDR3 sequence is 14 residues long. The germline V and J ends were trimmed by 4 bases and 4 bases, with 13 bases remaining between them. Germline loops: CDR1 MDHEN, CDR2 SYDVKM. CDR3 protein: CASSSQGNAYGYTF. CDR3 nucleotide sequence: TGTGCCAGCAGTTCGCAGGGTAATGCCTATGGCTACACCTTC.

The genes are TRBV27 and TRBJ1-1; the match to TRBD1 covers 8 bases. Germline CDR1 reads MNHEY; CDR2 reads SMNVEV (reference sequence). Germline trimming cut 8 bases from V and 1 base from J; bases unmatched to any gene: 12. The CDR3 has 16 amino acids. The CDR3 DNA follows: TGTGCCAGCGGGATCAAGCCGGGACAGGCGAACACTGAAGCTTTCTTT. It codes for CASGIKPGQANTEAFF.

The rearrangement links TRBV27 to TRBJ2-3; TRBD1 matches at 8 bases. The CDR3 loop spans 14 amino acids. V lost 5 bases to trimming and J lost 3 bases; unmatched junction nucleotides: 4. Germline V gives CDR1 MNHEY, CDR2 SMNVEV (reference sequence). This CDR3 reads CASSPWTGTDTQYF. The DNA of the CDR3 is TGTGCCAGCAGTCCCTGGACAGGGACAGATACGCAGTATTTT.

The V call is TRBV18, the J call TRBJ2-7; 10 bases are shared with TRBD2. After removal of 3 bases from V and 1 base from J, the junction contained 3 bases not matched to a gene. The CDR3 has 15 residues. In germline, CDR1 is KGHSH, CDR2 LQKENI. The CDR3 nucleotides are TGTGCCAGCTCACCGAGACTAGCGGGTTCCTACGAGCAGTACTTC. Protein sequence: CASSPRLAGSYEQYF.

The chain links TRBV5-4 to TRBJ1-6; 7 positions agree with TRBD1. The CDR3 is made up of 14 amino acids. CDR1 is SGHNT and CDR2 is YYREEE in the germline V gene (reference sequence). J lost 5 bases, V lost 4 bases, and 3 bases had no gene match. As DNA, the CDR3 is TGTGCCAGCAGCCAGACAGGGAATAATTCACCCCTCCACTTT. This sequence encodes CASSQTGNNSPLHF.

The chain links TRBV27 to TRBJ2-1, with 11 bases aligning to TRBD2. V trimming: 6 bases; J trimming: 4 bases; junction bases outside the gene matches: 2. The germline V gene encodes CDR1 MNHEY and CDR2 SMNVEV (reference sequence). The CDR3 is made up of 14 amino acids. CDR3 sequence (DNA): TGTGCCAGCAGCCTAGCGGGGGGTTACAATGAGCAGTTCTTC. Translated, it gives CASSLAGGYNEQFF.

The V call is TRBV28, the J call TRBJ1-6, with 11 bases lining up with TRBD1. The germline V gene has CDR1 MDHEN and CDR2 SYDVKM. This CDR3 region has 18 residues. The V and J ends lost 1 base and 8 bases, in that order; junction bases with no gene match: 10. The CDR3 loop reads CASSLFPRTGGHDSPLHF. CDR3 nucleotide sequence: TGTGCCAGCAGTTTATTCCCCAGGACAGGGGGCCATGATTCACCCCTCCACTTT.